This T cell receptor (beta chain) was obtained from a study of neurological immune-mediated disorders. Study-wide points: The study found no CDR3 amino acid sequences shared by expanded clones across subjects, suggesting private repertoires in all groups. HTLV-1-associated myelopathy had the most TCR clonal expansion, and multiple sclerosis had the least, less than healthy controls. Phylogenetic grouping assigned the repertoires of 18 of 34 multiple sclerosis patients to a single related-CDR3 cluster, which may represent a signature.

This clonotype was seen at least ten times. Its matching antigen is unknown. Unsorted libraries came from 2 million PBMCs stored at -80 °C. TCRdb ran MiXCR on the 5' RACE reads and lists one entry per CDR3 protein. The sample has 65,000 to 90,000 distinct CDR3 sequences, approximately 3.4% seen once; the top ten hold around 5.2%. The CDR3 runs 15 residues. Germline assignment: CDR1 ENHRY and CDR2 SYGVKD. V shed 5 bases, J shed 5 bases, and the junction held 9 bases outside the gene matches. What was sequenced was PBMCs. The origin of this receptor is a woman aged 45-60 years with multiple sclerosis. The rearrangement joins TRBV10-3 to TRBJ2-3; 8 positions match TRBD1. CDR3 coding DNA: TGTGCCATCAGTTCGACAGGGGACGGCGGAGATACGCAGTATTTT. This codes for CAISSTGDGGDTQYF.